Below, 17 T cell receptor beta chains from the same sample are listed, as sequenced in a study of blood T cell repertoires in COVID-19. Clones were read by immunoSEQ multiplex PCR, and TCRdb kept only the in-frame ones, dropping some. In the table there are hundreds of thousands of clones, 89% of which are singletons. The sequenced sample was peripheral blood. The source is a middle-aged man with acute or convalescent COVID-19.

To note about this clone: The sample carries other DNA sequences with the same CDR3. V gene TRBV9 combines with J gene TRBJ2-5; D possibly corresponds to TRBD2 (6 bases). CDR1 is SGDLS and CDR2 is YYNGEE in the germline V gene. The CDR3 covers 14 residues. Trimming removed 0 bases at V and 5 bases at J, with 11 bases between. The CDR3 loop reads CASSVDSGGETQYF. DNA for the CDR3: TGTGCCAGCAGCGTAGACAGTGGAGGGGAGACCCAGTACTTC.

This sequence joins TRBV9 and TRBJ1-6, with 8 bases fitting TRBD1. There are 17 residues in the CDR3. Germline-derived CDR1 and CDR2 are SGDLS and YYNGEE. Trimming took 3 bases from V and 4 from J; bases not matched to a gene: 9. CDR3 in amino acids: CASSESDRAFYNSPLHF. The CDR3 DNA sequence: TGTGCCAGCAGCGAGTCGGACAGGGCCTTTTATAATTCACCCCTCCACTTT. The complete variable domain, with remaining parts taken from reference TRBV9 and TRBJ1-6, reads DSGVTQTPKHLITATGQRVTLRCSPRSGDLSVYWYQQSLDQGLQFLIQYYNGEERAKGNILERFSAQQFPDLHSELNLSSLELGDSALYFCASSESDRAFYNSPLHFGNGTRLTVT.

This clone was recorded a few times. The chain has TRBV9 and TRBJ2-5, with D hard to call. Germline V gene lookup returns CDR1 SGDLS and CDR2 YYNGEE. The CDR3 has 15 amino acids. V was clipped by 4 bases and J by 1 base, with 14 bases between them. The CDR3, as DNA: TGTGCCAGCAGCACCAGAGGCAGAACCCAAGAGACCCAGTACTTC. This gives the protein CASSTRGRTQETQYF.

The chain is built from TRBV6-5 and TRBJ2-7; a weak D match, TRBD2 (5 bases). The CDR3 has 14 residues. With 2 bases removed from V and 4 bases from J, the gap between germline ends came to 12 bases. Per germline, CDR1 MNHEY and CDR2 SVGAGI. This CDR3 is CASSYDGESYEQYF. The DNA of the CDR3 is TGTGCCAGCAGTTACGACGGGGAATCGTACGAGCAGTACTTC.

This rearrangement joins TRBV7-9 to TRBJ2-5, with 10 bases fitting TRBD2. This CDR3 has 15 residues. The germline CDR1 and CDR2 sequences are SEHNR and FQNEAQ (reference sequence). V lost 6 bases to trimming and J lost 4 bases; unmatched junction nucleotides: 8. CDR3 in amino acids: CASRSSGGALETQYF. CDR3 nucleotide sequence: TGTGCCAGCAGATCGAGCGGGGGGGCCCTAGAGACCCAGTACTTC.

This chain links TRBV27 with TRBJ2-7; TRBD2 matches at 13 bases. Germline V gene lookup returns CDR1 MNHEY and CDR2 SMNVEV (reference sequence). The length of the CDR3 is 16 residues. Losses at the gene ends were 2 bases for V and 3 bases for J; bases not matched to a gene: 4. The CDR3 is CASSLLTSGGGYEQYF. CDR3 in DNA: TGTGCCAGCAGTTTACTTACTAGCGGGGGGGGCTACGAGCAGTACTTC.

This clone was counted only a few times. This specimen includes other DNA sequences encoding the same CDR3. The rearrangement uses TRBV29-1 and TRBJ2-2; possibly TRBD2 for D (5 bases). The CDR3 is made up of 13 amino acids. In germline, CDR1 is SQVTM, CDR2 ANQGSEA. Between the trimmed V and J ends, which lost 3 bases and 1 base, there was a span of 6 bases. The CDR3 is CSVDRGNTGELFF. The CDR3, as DNA: TGCAGCGTTGATCGGGGGAACACCGGGGAGCTGTTTTTT.

This chain joins TRBV7-9 and TRBJ1-2, with TRBD1 identical over 10 bases. The CDR3 runs to 16 residues. Germline lookup yields CDR1 SEHNR and CDR2 FQNEAQ (reference sequence). Unmatched junction bases numbered 12, after V lost 5 bases and J lost 6 bases. The CDR3 reads CASSRYGTGEQDGYTF. Written as DNA, the CDR3 is TGTGCCAGCAGCCGATACGGGACAGGGGAGCAGGATGGCTACACCTTC.

This chain connects TRBV27 to TRBJ1-1; D not certain. CDR1 is MNHEY and CDR2 is SMNVEV in the germline V gene (reference sequence). The CDR3 contains 14 residues. The ends were cut back, 4 bases at V and 3 bases at J, with 12 bases in the middle. The CDR3 reads CASSSGNGDTEAFF. The CDR3 DNA sequence: TGTGCCAGCAGTTCGGGGAACGGGGACACTGAAGCTTTCTTT.

The V gene is TRBV7-9, the J gene TRBJ1-2; a weak D match, TRBD1 (6 bases). The CDR3 extends over 13 amino acids. Trimming took off 1 base at V and 4 bases at J, with 7 bases between the two ends. Germline V CDR1 and CDR2: SEHNR, FQNEAQ (reference sequence). As DNA, the CDR3 is TGTGCCAGCAGCTTAGTGACAGGCTATGGCTACACCTTC. It is translated as CASSLVTGYGYTF.

This clone was detected a few times. The rearrangement joins TRBV5-4 to TRBJ1-3; D gene unclear. The CDR3 totals 17 residues. The germline V gene encodes CDR1 SGHNT and CDR2 YYREEE (reference sequence). The germline V and J ends were trimmed by 4 bases and 2 bases, with 19 bases remaining between them. Written as DNA, the CDR3 is TGTGCCAGCAGCCCCCGGCCTATAGCGGAGGCTGGAAACACCATATATTTT. Encoded protein: CASSPRPIAEAGNTIYF.

The J gene is TRBJ1-5, the V gene TRBV28; D is unclear. The CDR3 totals 12 residues. The germline CDR1 and CDR2 sequences are MDHEN and SYDVKM. Trimming pared 4 bases from V and 5 bases from J, leaving 6 bases between. CDR3 protein: CASSSPYQPQHF. CDR3 DNA sequence: TGTGCCAGCAGTTCCCCCTATCAGCCCCAGCATTTT.

The chain employs TRBV18 and TRBJ1-1, with D possibly matching TRBD1 (6 bases). The CDR3 has 14 amino acids. CDR1 and CDR2 from the germline V gene are KGHSH and LQKENI. V was shortened by 3 bases and J by 1 base, with 9 bases between the two germline ends. The CDR3 region is CASSPEGGNTEAFF. The CDR3 bases are TGTGCCAGCTCACCCGAAGGGGGGAACACTGAAGCTTTCTTT.

The CDR3: CASSLDAVAGKGGYTF. The CDR3 region has the DNA TGTGCCAGCAGCTTGGATGCGGTGGCAGGGAAGGGGGGCTACACCTTC. The genes are TRBV5-4 and TRBJ1-2; maybe TRBD1 (5 bases). The CDR3 runs to 16 residues. V shed 0 bases and J shed 8 bases, with 20 bases lying between them. CDR1 and CDR2 (germline): SGHNT, YYREEE (reference sequence).

This clone has just one count. The CDR3 region has the DNA TGTGCCAGCAGTTTAGTAAAGGGAGGAACTGAAGCTTTCTTT. Translated: CASSLVKGGTEAFF. V is TRBV27 and J is TRBJ1-1; D uncertain. The CDR3 has 14 residues. The germline gives CDR1 MNHEY, CDR2 SMNVEV (reference sequence). The V end was cut by 2 bases, the J end by 5 bases, with 12 bases between.

The chain carries TRBV5-1 and TRBJ2-5, with D maybe TRBD2 (6 bases). Per germline, CDR1 SGHRS and CDR2 YFSETQ. CDR3 length equals 15 residues. Trimming took 1 base from V and 5 from J, leaving 15 bases between them. The CDR3 DNA reads as TGCGCCAGCAGCTTGCCCCAGGGAGGATCGGAGACCCAGTACTTC. Its translation is CASSLPQGGSETQYF.

V and J are TRBV19 and TRBJ1-1, with D uncertain. Germline V gives CDR1 LNHDA, CDR2 SQIVND (reference sequence). The V and J ends lost 6 bases and 4 bases respectively, with 12 bases between them. This CDR3 region has 13 residues. The CDR3 DNA is TGTGCCAGTAGGGGTTCGTGGGCCACTGAAGCTTTCTTT. It translates to CASRGSWATEAFF.